This T cell receptor (beta chain) was sequenced during a study of cytomegalovirus exposure and HLA in healthy donors. The PCR used 60 Vbeta and 13 Jbeta primers. Sequencing was performed with immunoSEQ multiplex PCR; in TCRdb, only in-frame clones are kept and a portion is missing. The sample data list some 200,000 clones. The CDR3 is made up of 14 amino acids. The V and J ends lost 4 bases and 3 bases respectively, with 11 bases between them. Germline V gives CDR1 MRHNA, CDR2 SNTAGT. This chain joins TRBV6-4 and TRBJ2-3; maybe TRBD2 (5 bases). The material sequenced was PBMCs. This TCR was sampled from a boy younger than 18 in good health and CMV-seronegative. CDR3 DNA sequence: TGTGCCAGCAGTGTTGCGGGCGCTACAGATACGCAGTATTTT. This sequence encodes CASSVAGATDTQYF.